This T cell receptor beta chain was found in a study of blood T cells in healthy people across ages. As for this clonotype: Its antigen is not known.

The V gene end was trimmed by 0 bases and the J gene end by 2 bases; junction bases not matched to a gene: 6. The V gene's germline CDR1 is LGHDT and CDR2 YNNKEL (reference sequence). CDR3 length equals 16 residues. For the second PCR, which ran for 7 to 11 cycles, a sample-barcoded 5' primer and a J-beta primer mix were used. TCRdb re-called the 5' RACE reads with MiXCR, one entry per CDR3 protein. This table holds about 1,000,000 distinct CDR3 sequences, more than 40% found once. Study-wide results and limits: TCR beta diversity tracked closely with naive T cell percentage. Higher diversity, along with more naive CD4+ cells, distinguished long-lived donors from aged donors.

The specimen was blood. The receptor's source is a woman aged 55-75 years in good health. The J gene is TRBJ2-5, the V gene TRBV3-1, with 7 bases matching TRBD1. The CDR3, as DNA: TGTGCCAGCAGCCAAGAGACAGGGTTAAAACAAGAGACCCAGTACTTC. Translating it yields CASSQETGLKQETQYF.